This is a list of T cell receptor beta chains from one sample in a study of cytomegalovirus exposure and HLA in healthy donors. Sequencing was performed with immunoSEQ multiplex PCR; in TCRdb, only in-frame clones are kept and a portion is missing. The sample contains around 150,000 clones, roughly 82% of which appear only once. The sequenced sample consisted of PBMCs. Receptors were obtained from a man between 45 and 60 years old in good health and CMV-seropositive. CDR3s include the opening cysteine and the closing phenylalanine or tryptophan. Each record gives: J gene, V gene, CDR3 protein.

j_gene: TRBJ2-7; v_gene: TRBV7-2; CDR3aa: CASSALSQEQYF
j_gene: TRBJ2-5; v_gene: TRBV21-1; CDR3aa: CASIAGQETQYF
j_gene: TRBJ2-7; v_gene: TRBV11-2; CDR3aa: CASSLAQGAHEQYF
j_gene: TRBJ2-7; v_gene: TRBV28; CDR3aa: CASSFSSYEQYF
j_gene: TRBJ2-7; v_gene: TRBV7-2; CDR3aa: CASSPYGGSSSYEQYF
j_gene: TRBJ2-7; v_gene: TRBV12-5; CDR3aa: CARTPGEAYEQYF
j_gene: TRBJ2-3; v_gene: TRBV7-6; CDR3aa: CASSLARLLAGGPIEDTQYF
j_gene: TRBJ2-7; v_gene: TRBV28; CDR3aa: CASRTDSEQYF
j_gene: TRBJ1-4; v_gene: TRBV28; CDR3aa: CASSFVSPANEKLFF
j_gene: TRBJ2-5; v_gene: TRBV6-6; CDR3aa: CASTGSGVQETQYF
j_gene: TRBJ2-7; v_gene: TRBV11-2; CDR3aa: CASRVGGTAYEQYF
j_gene: TRBJ2-6; v_gene: TRBV6-4; CDR3aa: CASSVSAGANVLTF
j_gene: TRBJ2-7; v_gene: TRBV4-2; CDR3aa: CASSFRPTRTVPGGEQYF
j_gene: TRBJ2-7; v_gene: TRBV28; CDR3aa: CANARGGEAYEQYF
j_gene: TRBJ1-2; v_gene: TRBV6-5; CDR3aa: CASSSRDRGQLWAF
j_gene: TRBJ2-1; v_gene: TRBV11-2; CDR3aa: CASSLERFPGTSGNEQFF
j_gene: TRBJ2-5; v_gene: TRBV18; CDR3aa: CASSPRTGFETQYF
j_gene: TRBJ1-2; v_gene: TRBV4-1; CDR3aa: CASSQGGTPGWLNYGYTF
j_gene: TRBJ1-2; v_gene: TRBV5-6; CDR3aa: CASSSGQNYGYTF
j_gene: TRBJ2-4; v_gene: TRBV4-1; CDR3aa: CASSQVGGAWDIQYF
j_gene: TRBJ2-7; v_gene: TRBV12-5; CDR3aa: CATQGQPSYEQYF
j_gene: TRBJ2-1; v_gene: TRBV11-2; CDR3aa: CASSLDGGYPESQRYNEQFF
j_gene: TRBJ2-7; v_gene: TRBV13; CDR3aa: CASSLRGRAFYEQYF
j_gene: TRBJ1-1; v_gene: TRBV5-8; CDR3aa: CASSLEQGTMNTEAFF
j_gene: TRBJ1-6; v_gene: TRBV28; CDR3aa: CARHIRLNSPLHF
j_gene: TRBJ2-7; v_gene: TRBV6-5; CDR3aa: CASSYTGGLGYEQYF
j_gene: TRBJ1-4; v_gene: TRBV7-9; CDR3aa: CASSPPLGGGDGEKLFF